Presented here are 28 T cell receptor beta chains from one specimen sequenced in a study of vaccination and CD4 T cells after COVID-19. Treatment specified: roughly ten-day PBMC culture with coronavirus spike peptide pools or control peptides (ViraFEST assay). Their antigens remain unidentified. Sequence data for DNA of cultured CD4+ T cells were generated by the Oncomine TCR Beta short-read assay. TCRdb reprocessed the PCR reads with MiXCR, giving one entry per CDR3 protein. Of 10,000 to 15,000 distinct CDR3 sequences in the sample, less than 80% were seen once. What was sequenced was CD4+ T cells from blood, cultured in vitro. These receptors originate from a human donor who had recovered from COVID-19.

V gene TRBV20-1 combines with J gene TRBJ2-1; D perhaps matches TRBD1 (6 bases). This CDR3 has 15 amino acids. Germline loops: CDR1 DFQATT, CDR2 SNEGSKA (reference sequence). The V end was cut by 5 bases, the J end by 4 bases, with 18 bases between. CDR3 sequence: CSAPGRKGDYNEQFF. CDR3 sequence (DNA): TGCAGTGCTCCTGGACGGAAGGGGGATTACAATGAGCAGTTCTTC.

The genes are TRBV4-2 and TRBJ1-3, with D maybe TRBD1 (6 bases). V shed 1 base and J shed 0 bases, with 13 bases lying between them. Per the germline V gene, CDR1 is LGHNA and CDR2 is YNFKEQ. The CDR3 covers 17 residues. The CDR3 nucleotides are TGTGCCAGCAGCCAAGCTTTGGGGGCTCCCTCTGGAAACACCATATATTTT. Translation: CASSQALGAPSGNTIYF.

This chain links TRBV27 with TRBJ1-1, with a weak D call TRBD1 (5 bases). This CDR3 region has 13 residues. Trimming left V 11 bases short and J 0 bases short, with 13 bases between. Per germline, CDR1 MNHEY and CDR2 SMNVEV (reference sequence). The DNA of the CDR3 is TGTGCCTCCAGGGCGCGTTTGAACACTGAAGCTTTCTTT. It yields the protein CASRARLNTEAFF.

J is TRBJ2-6 and V is TRBV7-2, with no clear D. V lost 8 bases and J 2 bases, leaving 7 bases between the germline ends. Germline CDR1 and CDR2: SGHTA and FQGNSA. The CDR3 totals 13 residues. This chain's CDR3 is CASFRTGANVLTF. Here the CDR3 DNA reads TGTGCCAGCTTCCGGACTGGGGCCAACGTCCTGACTTTC.

The chain has TRBV28 and TRBJ1-5; 8 bases line up with TRBD1. This CDR3 comprises 15 residues. Unmatched junction bases numbered 7, after V lost 6 bases and J lost 3 bases. Germline assignment: CDR1 MDHEN and CDR2 SYDVKM. The CDR3 region is CASRYRDRHNQPQHF. Written as DNA, the CDR3 is TGTGCCAGCAGGTACCGGGACAGGCACAATCAGCCCCAGCATTTT.

The chain combines TRBV20-1 with TRBJ2-1; D is uncertain. The germline V gene has CDR1 DFQATT and CDR2 SNEGSKA (reference sequence). There are 13 residues in the CDR3. Deletions cut 0 bases from V and 15 bases from J, with 18 bases between. CDR3 protein: CSARDPNSLRGFF. The CDR3 DNA follows: TGCAGTGCTAGAGATCCGAACTCCCTCCGCGGGTTCTTC.

The chain carries TRBV27 and TRBJ1-5, with D possibly TRBD1 on 6 matching bases. This CDR3 contains 12 residues. Germline V CDR1 and CDR2: MNHEY, SMNVEV (reference sequence). V was pared by 6 bases and J by 7 bases, with 10 bases between. CDR3 region: CASRAGDQPQHF. In nucleotides, the CDR3 is TGTGCCAGCAGGGCAGGGGACCAGCCCCAGCATTTT.

The chain recombines TRBV6-1 with TRBJ1-1; unclear D gene. V was shortened by 6 bases and J by 3 bases, with 11 bases between the two germline ends. Germline V gene data show CDR1 as MNHNS and CDR2 as SASEGT. This CDR3 contains 13 residues. CDR3 nucleotides: TGTGCCAGCAGCGTCCAGCGGGACACTGAAGCTTTCTTT. Encoded protein: CASSVQRDTEAFF.

The table lists this clonotype with a few counts. The gene calls are TRBV6-5 and TRBJ1-5; D is possibly TRBD1 (6 bases). The CDR3 loop spans 15 amino acids. Between the trimmed V and J ends, which lost 0 bases and 4 bases, there was a span of 10 bases. Germline V lookup: CDR1 MNHEY, CDR2 SVGAGI. CDR3 sequence: CASSYSGGANQPQHF. The CDR3 DNA follows: TGTGCCAGCAGTTACTCTGGGGGGGCGAATCAGCCCCAGCATTTT.

This clonotype was counted a single time. The V and J genes are TRBV29-1 and TRBJ2-7, with D tentatively TRBD1 or TRBD2 (5 bases each). This CDR3 is built from 12 residues. Germline values: CDR1 SQVTM, CDR2 ANQGSEA. The ends were cut back, 3 bases at V and 3 bases at J, with 9 bases in the middle. CDR3 region: CSVDWDGYEQYF. The DNA for the CDR3 is TGCAGCGTTGATTGGGACGGCTACGAGCAGTACTTC.

The CDR3, as DNA: TGTGCCAGCAGCTCACGACTAGGAGACACCGGGGAGCTGTTTTTT. It codes for CASSSRLGDTGELFF. The chain carries TRBV7-2 and TRBJ2-2; D is possibly TRBD2 (6 bases). Trimming took 4 bases from V and 3 from J, leaving 12 bases between them. The CDR3 runs 15 residues. Germline V gives CDR1 SGHTA, CDR2 FQGNSA.

The chain employs TRBV6-2 or TRBV6-3 and TRBJ1-5; possibly TRBD1 for D (6 bases). CDR3 length: 17 residues. The V end was cut by 0 bases, the J end by 3 bases, with 15 bases between. The V gene's germline CDR1 is MNHEY and CDR2 SVGEGT. The CDR3 bases are TGTGCCAGCAGTTACTCGGGCCAGGGGATTGACAATCAGCCCCAGCATTTT. Its translation is CASSYSGQGIDNQPQHF.

The J gene is TRBJ1-1, the V gene TRBV6-2 or TRBV6-3; a weak D match, TRBD1 (6 bases). This CDR3 contains 15 residues. With 0 bases removed from V and 4 bases from J, the gap between germline ends came to 12 bases. Germline V lookup: CDR1 MNHEY, CDR2 SVGEGT. CDR3 amino acids: CASSYSPGAGTEAFF. The CDR3 DNA sequence: TGTGCCAGCAGTTACTCCCCGGGGGCCGGCACTGAAGCTTTCTTT.

The chain uses TRBV6-5 and TRBJ1-2; D perhaps matches TRBD1 (6 bases). CDR3 length: 13 residues. V gave up 2 bases and J gave up 3 bases, with 7 bases separating them. CDR1 and CDR2 from the germline V gene are MNHEY and SVGAGI. The CDR3 region has the DNA TGTGCCAGCAGTTACGGGGGGCACTATGGCTACACCTTC. This translates into CASSYGGHYGYTF.

The rearrangement links TRBV20-1 to TRBJ2-7; D gene unclear. The CDR3 spans 10 residues. V was shortened by 5 bases and J by 7 bases, with 9 bases between the two germline ends. CDR1 and CDR2 (germline): DFQATT, SNEGSKA (reference sequence). The CDR3 nucleotides are TGCAGTGCTCCCTTTGGGGAGCAGTACTTC. Translating it yields CSAPFGEQYF.

This chain joins TRBV11-2 and TRBJ2-5, with D maybe TRBD1 (6 bases). V shed 6 bases and J shed 1 base, with 15 bases lying between them. Germline CDR1 is SGHAT and CDR2 is FQNNGV. The CDR3 spans 15 residues. The DNA for the CDR3 is TGTGCCAGCAGGCCGCCGGGACACTTCCAAGAGACCCAGTACTTC. Protein product: CASRPPGHFQETQYF. The full variable domain, its missing parts supplied by reference TRBV11-2 and TRBJ2-5, is EAGVAQSPRYKIIEKRQSVAFWCNPISGHATLYWYQQILGQGPKLLIQFQNNGVVDDSQLPKDRFSAERLKGVDSTLKIQPAKLEDSAVYLCASRPPGHFQETQYFGPGTRLLVL.

The V call is TRBV7-2, the J call TRBJ2-3, with TRBD1 matching 10 bases. This CDR3 comprises 15 residues. V shed 5 bases and J 4 bases; nucleotides not matched to a gene: 6. CDR1 is SGHTA and CDR2 is FQGNSA in the germline V gene. CDR3 region: CASSIRQGAADTQYF. As DNA, the CDR3 is TGTGCCAGCAGCATAAGACAGGGGGCAGCAGATACGCAGTATTTT. The complete variable domain, with remaining parts taken from reference TRBV7-2 and TRBJ2-3, reads GAGVSQSPSNKVTEKGKDVELRCDPISGHTALYWYRQSLGQGLEFLIYFQGNSAPDKSGLPSDRFSAERTGGSVSTLTIQRTQQEDSAVYLCASSIRQGAADTQYFGPGTRLTVL.

The CDR3 DNA sequence: TGTGCCAGTAGTCACCGTAGGGCGGGAGGGCAGCCCCAGCATTTT. The encoded protein is CASSHRRAGGQPQHF. This rearrangement joins TRBV19 to TRBJ1-5; D gene ambiguous. In germline, CDR1 is LNHDA, CDR2 SQIVND (reference sequence). The length of the CDR3 is 15 residues. V was shortened by 5 bases and J by 7 bases, with 18 bases between the two germline ends.

This sequence joins TRBV21-1 and TRBJ1-2; TRBD1 reflects the table's D call only, with no check against the DNA. TRBV21-1 is listed as a pseudogene. The CDR3 is 15 amino acids. The CDR3 nucleotides read TGTGCCAGCAGCAGAGGGGACACTGGGAGGTATGGCTACACCTTC. Residues: CASSRGDTGRYGYTF.

This clonotype has a handful of counts. Written as DNA, the CDR3 is TGCAGTGCTAGAGTCCGGGGGCAGGGGTACGTGTCTGTCCTAGGGAACATTCAGTACTTC. Protein product: CSARVRGQGYVSVLGNIQYF. The chain joins TRBV20-1 to TRBJ2-4; D is possibly TRBD1 or TRBD2 (6 bases each). Trimming took 1 base from V and 7 from J, leaving 32 bases between them. This CDR3 is 20 amino acids long. Germline loops: CDR1 DFQATT, CDR2 SNEGSKA (reference sequence).

The chain combines TRBV7-9 with TRBJ1-5; 9 bases are shared with TRBD1. Germline V gene sequence: CDR1 SEHNR, CDR2 FQNEAQ (reference sequence). There are 13 residues in the CDR3. J lost 6 bases, V lost 3 bases, and 0 bases had no gene match. The chain's CDR3 is CASSLDRGQPQHF. CDR3 DNA: TGTGCCAGCAGCTTGGACAGGGGTCAGCCCCAGCATTTT. The full variable domain, completed using reference TRBV7-9 and TRBJ1-5, is DTGVSQNPRHKITKRGQNVTFRCDPISEHNRLYWYRQTLGQGPEFLTYFQNEAQLEKSRLLSDRFSAERPKGSFSTLEIQRTEQGDSAMYLCASSLDRGQPQHFGDGTRLSIL.

This clonotype came up a few times. The rearrangement joins TRBV19 to TRBJ1-5; 10 bases map to TRBD1. The CDR3 totals 14 residues. J was trimmed by 4 bases and V by 3 bases; bases with no gene match: 0. Per the germline V gene, CDR1 is LNHDA and CDR2 is SQIVND (reference sequence). CDR3 amino acids: CASSMGQGNQPQHF. The CDR3 nucleotides read TGTGCCAGTAGTATGGGACAGGGGAATCAGCCCCAGCATTTT.

V is TRBV6-2 or TRBV6-3 and J is TRBJ1-1; D may be TRBD1 (6 bases). The ends were cut back, 3 bases at V and 2 bases at J, with 13 bases in the middle. The CDR3 runs to 15 residues. Germline lookup yields CDR1 MNHEY and CDR2 SVGEGT. CDR3 region: CASSYGGHLNTEAFF. In DNA form, the CDR3 reads TGTGCCAGCAGTTATGGGGGGCACTTAAACACTGAAGCTTTCTTT.

This clonotype was detected only once. The chain combines TRBV6-5 with TRBJ1-1; D gene unclear. Germline loops: CDR1 MNHEY, CDR2 SVGAGI. CDR3 length: 15 amino acids. Trimming shortened V by 2 bases and J by 3 bases, and 13 bases separated the two germline ends. In DNA, the CDR3 is TGTGCCAGCAGTTACGACCCCTATATCCACACTGAAGCTTTCTTT. Translating it yields CASSYDPYIHTEAFF.

CDR3 bases: TGTGCCAGCAGCCTTAGGACTAGCGGGAGAGGGCGGAATGAGCAGTTCTTC. This gives the protein CASSLRTSGRGRNEQFF. V and J are TRBV7-6 and TRBJ2-1; 13 bases are a match to TRBD2. CDR1 is SGHVS and CDR2 is FNYEAQ in the germline V gene. V trimming: 5 bases; J trimming: 7 bases; junction bases outside the gene matches: 11. The CDR3 loop spans 17 amino acids.

The rearrangement joins TRBV20-1 to TRBJ2-1, with 9 bases that match TRBD2. CDR3 size: 15 residues. Unmatched junction bases numbered 9, after V lost 1 base and J lost 8 bases. The germline CDR1 and CDR2 sequences are DFQATT and SNEGSKA (reference sequence). The CDR3 DNA is TGCAGTGCTAGAGGGCTAGCGGGAATGTGGGATGAGCAGTTCTTC. Translated, it gives CSARGLAGMWDEQFF.

The V gene is TRBV6-1, the J gene TRBJ2-5; 10 nucleotides match TRBD1. The CDR3 totals 14 residues. With V trimmed by 4 bases and J by 4 bases, 3 bases remained unmatched. Per germline, CDR1 MNHNS and CDR2 SASEGT. CDR3 sequence: CASSADRGRETQYF. DNA of the CDR3: TGTGCCAGCAGTGCCGACAGGGGGCGAGAGACCCAGTACTTC.

The V call is TRBV6-2 or TRBV6-3, the J call TRBJ1-5; D is unclear. V was trimmed by 6 bases and J by 1 base, leaving 13 bases between them. The germline CDR1 and CDR2 sequences are MNHEY and SVGEGT. There are 15 residues in the CDR3. The CDR3 loop is CASRPRPKSNQPQHF. CDR3 coding DNA: TGTGCCAGCAGACCACGACCCAAGAGCAATCAGCCCCAGCATTTT.